The 9 T cell receptor beta chains below all came from one sample that was sequenced in a study of a mutant IDH1 vaccine in newly diagnosed glioma. Stated time point: baseline, week 1 (first vaccination visit). The treatment: pre-vaccination baseline after standard-of-care therapy. The data were produced by immunoSEQ multiplex PCR, yet TCRdb's version contains in-frame clones alone and is incomplete. This sample has 65,000 to 70,000 clones, with 86% found just once. Sequenced material: PBMCs, taken from a glioma patient treated with radiotherapy, temozolomide or both. Receptors originate from a man in his thirties or forties with glioma.

The chain joins TRBV10-3 to TRBJ2-3; D call uncertain. CDR1 ENHRY and CDR2 SYGVKD come from the germline V gene. There are 14 residues in the CDR3. Between the trimmed V and J ends, which lost 9 bases and 3 bases, there was a span of 16 bases. The CDR3 DNA reads as TGTGCCATTGCGGCGGACCCCGGGACAGATACGCAGTATTTT. Amino acid sequence: CAIAADPGTDTQYF.

The J gene is TRBJ2-3, the V gene TRBV5-1, with TRBD2 as a possible D gene (6 bases). Looked up from germline, CDR1 is SGHRS and CDR2 is YFSETQ. The CDR3 runs to 14 residues. The V gene lost 4 bases and the J gene lost 3 bases, with 12 bases spanning the gap. The CDR3 DNA reads TGCGCCAGCAGCCTTGGGGAGGAAACAGATACGCAGTATTTT. It encodes CASSLGEETDTQYF.

The chain has TRBV6-5 and TRBJ2-5; D may match TRBD1 or TRBD2 (5 bases each). The CDR3 length is 13 residues. V gave up 3 bases and J gave up 4 bases, with 9 bases separating them. The germline CDR1 and CDR2 sequences are MNHEY and SVGAGI. For the CDR3, the DNA is TGTGCCAGCAGTTATAAGGGGAGAGAGACCCAGTACTTC. This translates into CASSYKGRETQYF.

This clone was counted a single time. DNA of the CDR3: TGTGCCAGCAGGCGGGCCCGAGCGATCTCCTACGAGCAGTACTTC. It yields the protein CASRRARAISYEQYF. This chain links TRBV7-2 with TRBJ2-7; tentatively, D is TRBD2 (5 bases). The CDR3 is made up of 15 amino acids. V gave up 6 bases and J gave up 0 bases, with 15 bases separating them. CDR1 and CDR2 from the germline V gene are SGHTA and FQGNSA.

This clone was detected only once. The V and J genes are TRBV6-5 and TRBJ2-3; D is possibly TRBD1 or TRBD2 (6 bases each). Germline loops: CDR1 MNHEY, CDR2 SVGAGI. Deletions cut 0 bases from V and 3 bases from J, with 13 bases between. The CDR3 is 16 amino acids. CDR3 nucleotides: TGTGCCAGCAGTTACTCGTTGAAGGGGGGAACAGATACGCAGTATTTT. This encodes CASSYSLKGGTDTQYF.

The rearrangement links TRBV29-1 to TRBJ1-4; D possibly corresponds to TRBD1 (5 bases). The CDR3 runs to 12 residues. V was clipped by 4 bases and J by 8 bases, with 11 bases between them. Germline V gene data show CDR1 as SQVTM and CDR2 as ANQGSEA. CDR3 nucleotides: TGCAGCGTTGGGGGCGATGGAGAAAAACTGTTTTTT. Protein: CSVGGDGEKLFF.

This sequence joins TRBV15 and TRBJ2-5; 8 bases agree with TRBD1. The germline V gene encodes CDR1 LNHNV and CDR2 YYDKDF (reference sequence). The length of the CDR3 is 16 residues. The ends lost 3 bases at V and 5 bases at J; junction bases unmatched: 11. CDR3 DNA sequence: TGTGCCACCAGCAGCCTCGACAGGGGAGCAGGGGAGACCCAGTACTTC. Its translation: CATSSLDRGAGETQYF.

As regards this clone: A junction boundary mismatches the germline segment, possibly from a read error. This chain joins TRBV6-1 and TRBJ1-5; D ambiguous. CDR3 size: 15 residues. Germline V CDR1 and CDR2: MNHNS, SASEGT. The CDR3 protein is CASSEDSGPGQPQHF. The CDR3 coding sequence is TGTGCCAGCAGCGAAGACTCGGGCCCGGGACAGCCCCAGCATTTT.

The sample holds a few counts of this clone. DNA for the CDR3: TGTGCCATCAGTGGCCCGGGAGCGGGGGGATCCTTGTACCAAGAGACCCAGTACTTC. It is translated as CAISGPGAGGSLYQETQYF. V gene TRBV10-3 combines with J gene TRBJ2-5, with 9 bases aligning to TRBD2. This CDR3 has 19 residues. CDR1 is ENHRY, CDR2 SYGVKD, per germline. V trimming: 4 bases; J trimming: 0 bases; junction bases outside the gene matches: 15.